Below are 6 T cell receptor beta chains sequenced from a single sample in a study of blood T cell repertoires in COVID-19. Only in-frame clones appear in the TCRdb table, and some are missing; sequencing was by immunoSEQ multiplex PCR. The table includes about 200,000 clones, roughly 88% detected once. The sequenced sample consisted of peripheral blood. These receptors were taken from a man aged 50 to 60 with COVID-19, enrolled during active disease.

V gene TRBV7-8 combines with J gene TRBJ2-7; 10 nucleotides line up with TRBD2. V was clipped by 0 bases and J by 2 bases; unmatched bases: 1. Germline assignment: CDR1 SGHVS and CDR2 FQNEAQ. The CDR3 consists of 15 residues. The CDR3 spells CASSLATSGPYEQYF. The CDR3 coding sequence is TGTGCCAGCAGCTTAGCGACTAGCGGGCCCTACGAGCAGTACTTC.

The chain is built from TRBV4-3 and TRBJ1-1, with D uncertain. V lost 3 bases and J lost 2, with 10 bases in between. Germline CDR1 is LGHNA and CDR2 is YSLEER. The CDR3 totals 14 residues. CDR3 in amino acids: CASSQSGYNTEAFF. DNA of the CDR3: TGCGCCAGCAGCCAGTCGGGATATAACACTGAAGCTTTCTTT.

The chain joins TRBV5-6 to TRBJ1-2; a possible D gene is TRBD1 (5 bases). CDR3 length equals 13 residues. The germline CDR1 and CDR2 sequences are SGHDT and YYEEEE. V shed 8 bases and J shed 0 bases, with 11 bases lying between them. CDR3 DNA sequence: TGTGCCAGTATGGACAAATCTAACTATGGCTACACCTTC. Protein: CASMDKSNYGYTF.

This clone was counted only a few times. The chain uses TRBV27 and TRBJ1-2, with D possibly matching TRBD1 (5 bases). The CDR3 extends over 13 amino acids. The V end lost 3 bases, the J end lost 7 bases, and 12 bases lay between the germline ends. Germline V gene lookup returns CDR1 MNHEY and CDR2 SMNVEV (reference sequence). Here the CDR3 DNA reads TGTGCCAGCAGTTTTAAGGGGTTGGGTGGCTACACCTTC. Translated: CASSFKGLGGYTF.

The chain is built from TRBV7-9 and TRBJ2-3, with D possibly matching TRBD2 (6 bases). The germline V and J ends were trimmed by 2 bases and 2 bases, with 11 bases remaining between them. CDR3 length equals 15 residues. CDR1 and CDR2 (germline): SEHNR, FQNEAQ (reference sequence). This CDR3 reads CASSLRELPTDTQYF. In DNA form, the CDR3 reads TGTGCCAGCAGCTTACGGGAGCTCCCCACAGATACGCAGTATTTT.

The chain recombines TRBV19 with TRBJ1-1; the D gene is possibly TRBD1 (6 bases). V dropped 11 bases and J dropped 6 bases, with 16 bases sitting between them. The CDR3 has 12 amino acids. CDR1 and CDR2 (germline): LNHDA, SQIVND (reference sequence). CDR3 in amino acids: CACKDRLAEAFF. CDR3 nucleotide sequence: TGTGCCTGTAAGGACAGACTCGCTGAAGCTTTCTTT. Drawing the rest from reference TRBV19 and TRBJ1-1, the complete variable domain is DGGITQSPKYLFRKEGQNVTLSCEQNLNHDAMYWYRQDPGQGLRLIYYSQIVNDFQKGDIAEGYSVSREKKESFPLTVTSAQKNPTAFYLCACKDRLAEAFFGQGTRLTVV.